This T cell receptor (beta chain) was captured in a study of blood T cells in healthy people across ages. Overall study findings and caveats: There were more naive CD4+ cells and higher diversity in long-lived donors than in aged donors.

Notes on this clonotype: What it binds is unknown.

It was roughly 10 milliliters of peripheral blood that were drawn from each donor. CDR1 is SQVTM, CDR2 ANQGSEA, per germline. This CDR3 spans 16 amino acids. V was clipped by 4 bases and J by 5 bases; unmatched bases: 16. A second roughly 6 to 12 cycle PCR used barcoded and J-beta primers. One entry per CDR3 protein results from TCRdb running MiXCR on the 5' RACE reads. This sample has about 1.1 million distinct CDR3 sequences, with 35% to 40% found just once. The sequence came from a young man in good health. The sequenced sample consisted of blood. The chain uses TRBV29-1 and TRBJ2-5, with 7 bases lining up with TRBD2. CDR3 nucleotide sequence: TGCAGCGTTGGGGGCCGTGCTAGCGGTCCTGGGGAGACCCAGTACTTC. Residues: CSVGGRASGPGETQYF.